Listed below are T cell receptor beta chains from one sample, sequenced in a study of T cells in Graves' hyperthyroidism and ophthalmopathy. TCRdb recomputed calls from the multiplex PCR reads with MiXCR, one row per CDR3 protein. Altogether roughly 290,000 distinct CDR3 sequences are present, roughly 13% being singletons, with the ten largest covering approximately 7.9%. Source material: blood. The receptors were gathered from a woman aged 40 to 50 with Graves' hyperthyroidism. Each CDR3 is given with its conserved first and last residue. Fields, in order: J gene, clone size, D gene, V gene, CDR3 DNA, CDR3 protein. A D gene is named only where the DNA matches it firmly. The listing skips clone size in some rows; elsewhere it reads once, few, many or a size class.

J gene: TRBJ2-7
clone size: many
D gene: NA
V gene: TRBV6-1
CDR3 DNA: TGTGCCAGCAGTCCCTTCCACGAGCAGTACTTC
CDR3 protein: CASSPFHEQYF

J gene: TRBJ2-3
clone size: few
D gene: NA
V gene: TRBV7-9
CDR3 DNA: TGTGCCAGCAGCGCCGCGGGACAGGATACGCAGTATTTT
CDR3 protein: CASSAAGQDTQYF

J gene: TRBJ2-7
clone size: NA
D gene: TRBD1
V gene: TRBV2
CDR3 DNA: TGTGCCAGCAGGAACCCGGGACAGATGGCTTGGGAGCAGTACTTC
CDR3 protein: CASRNPGQMAWEQYF

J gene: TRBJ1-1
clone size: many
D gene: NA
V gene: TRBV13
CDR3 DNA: TGTGCCAGCAGCTTAGAGGGACGGGACGGGGGCGAAGCTTTCTTT
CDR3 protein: CASSLEGRDGGEAFF

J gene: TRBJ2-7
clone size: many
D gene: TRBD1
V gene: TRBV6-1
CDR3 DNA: TGTGCCAGCAGGGGGGGACAGGTCTCCTACGAGCAGTACTTC
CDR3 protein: CASRGGQVSYEQYF

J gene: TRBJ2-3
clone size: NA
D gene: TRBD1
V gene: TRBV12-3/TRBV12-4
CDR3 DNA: TGTGCCAGCACACTGGGACAGGGAGGCACAGATACGCAGTATTTT
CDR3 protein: CASTLGQGGTDTQYF

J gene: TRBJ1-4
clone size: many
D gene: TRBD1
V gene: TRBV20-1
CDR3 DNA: TGCAGTGCTCAGGGGGTTTCAACTAATGAAAAACTGTTTTTT
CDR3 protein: CSAQGVSTNEKLFF

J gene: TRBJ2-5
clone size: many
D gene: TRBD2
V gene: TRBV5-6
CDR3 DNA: TGTGCCAGCAGCCCCTCGGGGCTAGCGGGAGTACAAGAGACCCAGTACTTC
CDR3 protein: CASSPSGLAGVQETQYF

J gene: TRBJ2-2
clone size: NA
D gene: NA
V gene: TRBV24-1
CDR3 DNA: NA
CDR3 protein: CATSELTGIRTPGSCFF

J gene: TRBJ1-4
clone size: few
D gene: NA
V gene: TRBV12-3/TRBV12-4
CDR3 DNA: TGTGCCAGCAGTTTAAGTTCCCGGAGGAATGAAAAACTGTTTTTT
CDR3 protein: CASSLSSRRNEKLFF

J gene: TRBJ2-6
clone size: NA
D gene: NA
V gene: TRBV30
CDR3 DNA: TGTGCCTGGAGTCGGGGCAGCCCTAGCTCTGGGGCCAACGTCCTGACTTTC
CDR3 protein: CAWSRGSPSSGANVLTF

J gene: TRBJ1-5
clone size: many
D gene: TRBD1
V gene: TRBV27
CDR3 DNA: TGTGCCAGCAGTCCGACATCGACAGGGATGGGACAGCCCCAGCATTTT
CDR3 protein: CASSPTSTGMGQPQHF

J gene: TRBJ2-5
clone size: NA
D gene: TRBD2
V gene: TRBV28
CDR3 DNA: TGTGCCAGCAGTGATTTTAGCGGGAGCCAAGAGACCCAGTACTTC
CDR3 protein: CASSDFSGSQETQYF

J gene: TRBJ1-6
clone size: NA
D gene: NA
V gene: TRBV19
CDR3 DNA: TGTGCCAGTAGTACAGACCGGGACCGTAGACCTAATTCACCCCTCCACTTT
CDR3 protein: CASSTDRDRRPNSPLHF

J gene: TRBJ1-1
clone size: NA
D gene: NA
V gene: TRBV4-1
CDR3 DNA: TGCGCCAGCAGCCAAGAAAGGGCGGACACTGAAGCTTTCTTT
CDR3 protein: CASSQERADTEAFF

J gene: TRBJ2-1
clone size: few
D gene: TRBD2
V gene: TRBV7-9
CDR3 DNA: TGTGCCAGCAGCCTGGGGGTAGCGGGAGGAGATGAGCAGTTCTTC
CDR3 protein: CASSLGVAGGDEQFF

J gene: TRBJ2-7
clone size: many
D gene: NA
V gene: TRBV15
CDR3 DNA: TGTGCCACCAGCAGAGGGACTATCCTAGGGGGCTACGAGCAGTACTTC
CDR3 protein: CATSRGTILGGYEQYF

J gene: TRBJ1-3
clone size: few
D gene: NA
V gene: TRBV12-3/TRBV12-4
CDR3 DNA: TGTGCCAGCTCCCCCACGGGGCCCGGCTCTGGAAACACCATATATTTT
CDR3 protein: CASSPTGPGSGNTIYF

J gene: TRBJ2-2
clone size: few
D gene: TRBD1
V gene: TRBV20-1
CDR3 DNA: TGCAGTGCTAGAGATCAAAATAAGGACAGGGGAGACATCGGGGAGCTGTTTTTT
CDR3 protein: CSARDQNKDRGDIGELFF

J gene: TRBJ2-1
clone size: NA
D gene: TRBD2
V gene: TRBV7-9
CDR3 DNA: TGTGCCAGCAGCTTCGGGACTAGCGGGAGCGCCACGATCAATGAGCAGTTCTTC
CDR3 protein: CASSFGTSGSATINEQFF

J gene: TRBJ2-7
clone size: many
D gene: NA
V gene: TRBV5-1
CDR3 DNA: TGCGCCAGCAGCTGGGGGTGGACGGACAACTACGAGCAGTACTTC
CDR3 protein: CASSWGWTDNYEQYF

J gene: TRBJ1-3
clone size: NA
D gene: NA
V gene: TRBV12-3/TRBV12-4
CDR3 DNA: TGTGCCAGCAGTGGAACGGATATGGGATCTGGAAACACCGTATATTTT
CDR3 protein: CASSGTDMGSGNTVYF

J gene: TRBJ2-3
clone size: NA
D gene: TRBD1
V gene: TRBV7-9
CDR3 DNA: TGTGCCAGCAGCTTAGGACAGGGTCGCACAGATACGCAGTATTTT
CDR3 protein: CASSLGQGRTDTQYF

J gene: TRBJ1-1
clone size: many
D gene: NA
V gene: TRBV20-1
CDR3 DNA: TGCAGTGCTAGAGATACGGGGGGCATGAACACTGAAGCTTTCTTT
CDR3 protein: CSARDTGGMNTEAFF

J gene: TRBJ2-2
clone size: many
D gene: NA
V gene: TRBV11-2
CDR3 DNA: TGTGCCAGCAGCTCAACCTTAAACACCGGGGAGCTGTTTTTT
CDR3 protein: CASSSTLNTGELFF

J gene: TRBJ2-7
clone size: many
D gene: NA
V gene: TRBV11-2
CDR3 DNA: TGTGCCAGCAGCCCAGTAGACAGTTCCTACGAGCAGTACTTC
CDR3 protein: CASSPVDSSYEQYF

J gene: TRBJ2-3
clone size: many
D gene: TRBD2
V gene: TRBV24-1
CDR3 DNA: TGTGCCACCAGTGATACTAGCGGTACAGATACGCAGTATTTT
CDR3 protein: CATSDTSGTDTQYF

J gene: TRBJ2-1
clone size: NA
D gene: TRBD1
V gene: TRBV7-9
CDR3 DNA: TGTGCCAGCAGCTTAGATACAGGGGTTGCTGAGCAGTTCTTC
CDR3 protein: CASSLDTGVAEQFF

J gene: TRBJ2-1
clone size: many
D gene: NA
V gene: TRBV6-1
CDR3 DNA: TGTGCCAGCAGTGTCGTCGACAGGTTGAATGAGCAGTTCTTC
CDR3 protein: CASSVVDRLNEQFF

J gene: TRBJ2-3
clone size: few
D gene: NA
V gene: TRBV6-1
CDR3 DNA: TGTGCCAGCAAAACGAGGGCCGGCACAGATACGCAGTATTTT
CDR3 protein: CASKTRAGTDTQYF

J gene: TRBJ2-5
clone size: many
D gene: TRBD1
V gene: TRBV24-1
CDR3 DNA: TGTGCCACCAGTGATTTTACAGGGGGATTACAAGAGACCCAGTACTTC
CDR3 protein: CATSDFTGGLQETQYF

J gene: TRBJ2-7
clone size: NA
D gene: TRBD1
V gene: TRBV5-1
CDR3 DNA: TGCGCCAGCAGCTCCCAGGGGGCGTCCTACGAGCAGTACTTC
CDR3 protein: CASSSQGASYEQYF

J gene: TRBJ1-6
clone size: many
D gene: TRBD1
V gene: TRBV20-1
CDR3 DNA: TGCAGTGCTACAGGGGGACCGACGGAAGCTTCACCCCTCCACTTT
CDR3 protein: CSATGGPTEASPLHF

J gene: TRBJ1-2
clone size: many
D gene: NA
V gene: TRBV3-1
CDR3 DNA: TGTGCCAGCAGCCAAGCATACAGGTCCCCTGGGAATGGCTACACCTTC
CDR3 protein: CASSQAYRSPGNGYTF

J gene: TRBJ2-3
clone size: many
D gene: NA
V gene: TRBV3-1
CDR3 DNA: TGTGCCAGCAGCCAAGATCTAGGGGGGGACACAGATACGCAGTATTTT
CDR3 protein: CASSQDLGGDTDTQYF

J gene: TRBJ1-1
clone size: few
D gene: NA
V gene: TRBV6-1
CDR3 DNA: TGTGCCAGCAGTACTCTCCAGATGAACACTGAAGCTTTCTTT
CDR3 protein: CASSTLQMNTEAFF

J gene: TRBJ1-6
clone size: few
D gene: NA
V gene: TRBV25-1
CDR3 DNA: TGTGCCAGCAGTGAAGGATATAATTCACCCCTCCACTTT
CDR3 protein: CASSEGYNSPLHF

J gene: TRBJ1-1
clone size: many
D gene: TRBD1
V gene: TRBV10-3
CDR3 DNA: TGTGCCATCAGGGAAAACACAGGGGACACTGAAGCTTTCTTT
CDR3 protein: CAIRENTGDTEAFF

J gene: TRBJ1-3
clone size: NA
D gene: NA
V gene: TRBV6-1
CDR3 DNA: TGTGCCAGCAGTATGAGGGAGAGCTCTGGAAACACCATATATTTT
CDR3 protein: CASSMRESSGNTIYF

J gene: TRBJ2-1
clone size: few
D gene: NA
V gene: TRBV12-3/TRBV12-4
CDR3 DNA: TGTGCCAGCAGTCCTCGGGACTGGCGGCTCAATGAGCAGTTCTTC
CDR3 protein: CASSPRDWRLNEQFF

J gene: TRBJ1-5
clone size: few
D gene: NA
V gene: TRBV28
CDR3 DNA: TGTGCCAGCAGTTTGGGGGGGGTAAGCCAGCCCCAGCATTTT
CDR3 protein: CASSLGGVSQPQHF

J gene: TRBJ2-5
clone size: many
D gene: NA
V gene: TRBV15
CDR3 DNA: TGTGCCACCAGCAGAGACCGACAGGGAGCGGGAGAGACCCAGTACTTC
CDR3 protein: CATSRDRQGAGETQYF

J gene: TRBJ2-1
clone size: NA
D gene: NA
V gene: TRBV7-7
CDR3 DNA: TGTGCTAGCAGCTTAGCACTCGACGGCTACAATGAGCAGTTCTTC
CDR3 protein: CASSLALDGYNEQFF

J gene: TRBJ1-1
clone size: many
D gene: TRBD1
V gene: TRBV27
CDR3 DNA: TGTGCCAGCAGTTCTCCCGGACAGGGCGGAGGTTCATGGGCTTTCTTT
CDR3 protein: CASSSPGQGGGSWAFF

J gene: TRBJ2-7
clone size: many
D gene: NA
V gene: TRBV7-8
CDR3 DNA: TGTGCCAGCAGCTTAGAGGCTAGAACAGACTACGAGCAGTACTTC
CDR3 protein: CASSLEARTDYEQYF

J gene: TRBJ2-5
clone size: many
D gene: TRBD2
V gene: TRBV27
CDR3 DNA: TGTGCCAGCAGTCCAGGACTAGGGTATATAGAGACCCAGTACTTC
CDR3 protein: CASSPGLGYIETQYF

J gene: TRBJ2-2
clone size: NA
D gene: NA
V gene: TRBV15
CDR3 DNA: TGTGCCACCAGCAGAGATGTCTGGGGACTGCCGAACACCGGGGAGCTGTTTTTT
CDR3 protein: CATSRDVWGLPNTGELFF

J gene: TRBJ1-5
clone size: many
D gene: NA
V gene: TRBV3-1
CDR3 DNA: TGTGCCAGCAGCCACCTAGGGGATCAGCCCCAGCATTTT
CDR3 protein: CASSHLGDQPQHF

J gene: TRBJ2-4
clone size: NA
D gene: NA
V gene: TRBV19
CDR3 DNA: TGTGCCAGTAGTACGAGAGAAGCCAAAAACATTCAGTACTTC
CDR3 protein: CASSTREAKNIQYF

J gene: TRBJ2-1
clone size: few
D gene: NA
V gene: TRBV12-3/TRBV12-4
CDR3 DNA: TGTGCCAGCAGCCCCGGCATCCTCGGGCAGTTCTTC
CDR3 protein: CASSPGILGQFF

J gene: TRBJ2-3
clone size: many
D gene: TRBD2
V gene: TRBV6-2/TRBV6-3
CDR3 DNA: TGTGCCAGCAGTTACTCGAGAGCGGGGTCCTTTAGCACAGATACGCAGTATTTT
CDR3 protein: CASSYSRAGSFSTDTQYF

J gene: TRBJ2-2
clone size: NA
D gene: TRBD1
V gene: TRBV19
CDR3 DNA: TGTGCCAGTAGGTCTGGGGGGACAGGAGTCACCGGGGAGCTGTTTTTT
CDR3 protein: CASRSGGTGVTGELFF

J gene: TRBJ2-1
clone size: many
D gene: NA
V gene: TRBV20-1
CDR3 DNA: TGCAGTGCTAGAGAGGCAAATAGAGGAATTGAGCAGTTCTTC
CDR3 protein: CSAREANRGIEQFF

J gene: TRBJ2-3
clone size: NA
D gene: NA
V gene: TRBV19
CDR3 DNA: TGTGCCAGTAGTATGAGGGGGACTACAGATACGCAGTATTTT
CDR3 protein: CASSMRGTTDTQYF

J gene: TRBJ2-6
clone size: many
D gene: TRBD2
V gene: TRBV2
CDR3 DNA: TGTGCCAGCAGTGAACGGGAGGCTGGGGCCAACGTCCTGACTTTC
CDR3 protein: CASSEREAGANVLTF

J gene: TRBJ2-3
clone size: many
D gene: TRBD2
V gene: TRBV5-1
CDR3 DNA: TGCGCCAGCAGCTTGGAAAGGGTTGGGTCAGCGGGGAGTGACACAGATACGCAGTATTTT
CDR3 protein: CASSLERVGSAGSDTDTQYF

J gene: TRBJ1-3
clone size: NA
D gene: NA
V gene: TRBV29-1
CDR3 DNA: TGCAGCGCAACCCGGGGGGTGGACACCATATATTTT
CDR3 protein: CSATRGVDTIYF

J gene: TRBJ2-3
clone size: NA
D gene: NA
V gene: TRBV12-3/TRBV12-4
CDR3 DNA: TGTGCCAGCAGTTACCCGCGGGCGGGGTTGGTTTCAGATACGCAGTATTTT
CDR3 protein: CASSYPRAGLVSDTQYF

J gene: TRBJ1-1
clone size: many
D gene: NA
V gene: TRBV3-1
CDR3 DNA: TGTGCCAGCAGCCAAGTAGTGTGGGTTACGAACACTGAAGCTTTCTTT
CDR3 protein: CASSQVVWVTNTEAFF